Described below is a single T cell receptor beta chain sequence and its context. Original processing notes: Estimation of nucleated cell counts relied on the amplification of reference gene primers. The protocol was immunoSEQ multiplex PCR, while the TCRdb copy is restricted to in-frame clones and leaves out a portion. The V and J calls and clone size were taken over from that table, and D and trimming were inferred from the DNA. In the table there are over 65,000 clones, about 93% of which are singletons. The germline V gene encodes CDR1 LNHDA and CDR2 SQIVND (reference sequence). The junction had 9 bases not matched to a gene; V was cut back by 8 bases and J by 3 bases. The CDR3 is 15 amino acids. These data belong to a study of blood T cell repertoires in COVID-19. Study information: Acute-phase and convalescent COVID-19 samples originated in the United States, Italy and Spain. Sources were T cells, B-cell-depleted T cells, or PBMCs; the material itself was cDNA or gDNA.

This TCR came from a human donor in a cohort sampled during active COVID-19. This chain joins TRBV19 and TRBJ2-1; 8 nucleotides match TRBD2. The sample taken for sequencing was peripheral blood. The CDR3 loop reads CASGPGGAVYNEQFF. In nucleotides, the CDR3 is TGTGCCAGTGGGCCCGGGGGGGCGGTCTACAATGAGCAGTTCTTC. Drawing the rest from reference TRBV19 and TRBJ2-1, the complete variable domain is DGGITQSPKYLFRKEGQNVTLSCEQNLNHDAMYWYRQDPGQGLRLIYYSQIVNDFQKGDIAEGYSVSREKKESFPLTVTSAQKNPTAFYLCASGPGGAVYNEQFFGPGTRLTVL.